The clone carrying this TCR beta chain is medium-sized within its sample. This entry comes from a study of metastatic and nonmetastatic thyroid tumors. CDR3 length equals 15 residues. Trimming stripped 1 base from V and 6 bases from J, with 13 bases between. Germline V gene data show CDR1 as LNHNV and CDR2 as YYDKDF (reference sequence). MiXCR re-clonotyped the PCR reads for TCRdb. The table lists 9,000 to 13,000 clones, approximately 12% of them singletons. Every patient was untreated before thyroid surgery. This clonotype originated in a female donor with papillary thyroid cancer or a benign thyroid nodule (not recorded which). Some clones in this sample may be carry-over from other donors' samples. The sequencing sample was made of blood. The chain recombines TRBV15 with TRBJ1-5, with a possible D match to TRBD1 (5 bases). The DNA for the CDR3 is TGTGCCACCAGCAGAGGGCAGGGCAAGACTCAGCCCCAGCATTTT. Amino acid sequence: CATSRGQGKTQPQHF.